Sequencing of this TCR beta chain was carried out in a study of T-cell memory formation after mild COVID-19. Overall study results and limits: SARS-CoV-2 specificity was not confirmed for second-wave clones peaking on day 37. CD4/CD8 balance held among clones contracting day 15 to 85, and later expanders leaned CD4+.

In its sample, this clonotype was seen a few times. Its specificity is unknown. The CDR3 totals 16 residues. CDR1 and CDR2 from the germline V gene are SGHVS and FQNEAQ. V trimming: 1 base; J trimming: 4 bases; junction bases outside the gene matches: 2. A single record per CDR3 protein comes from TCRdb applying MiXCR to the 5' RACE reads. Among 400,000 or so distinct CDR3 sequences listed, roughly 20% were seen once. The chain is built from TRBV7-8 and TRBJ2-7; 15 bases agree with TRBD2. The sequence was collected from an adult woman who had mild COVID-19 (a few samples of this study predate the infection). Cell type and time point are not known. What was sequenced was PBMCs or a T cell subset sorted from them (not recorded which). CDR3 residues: CASSLEGTSGRYEQYF. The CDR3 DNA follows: TGTGCCAGCAGCTTAGAGGGGACTAGCGGGAGGTACGAGCAGTACTTC. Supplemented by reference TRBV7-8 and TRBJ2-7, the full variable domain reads GAGVSQSPRYKVAKRGQDVALRCDPISGHVSLFWYQQALGQGPEFLTYFQNEAQLDKSGLPSDRFFAERPEGSVSTLKIQRTQQEDSAVYLCASSLEGTSGRYEQYFGPGTRLTVT.